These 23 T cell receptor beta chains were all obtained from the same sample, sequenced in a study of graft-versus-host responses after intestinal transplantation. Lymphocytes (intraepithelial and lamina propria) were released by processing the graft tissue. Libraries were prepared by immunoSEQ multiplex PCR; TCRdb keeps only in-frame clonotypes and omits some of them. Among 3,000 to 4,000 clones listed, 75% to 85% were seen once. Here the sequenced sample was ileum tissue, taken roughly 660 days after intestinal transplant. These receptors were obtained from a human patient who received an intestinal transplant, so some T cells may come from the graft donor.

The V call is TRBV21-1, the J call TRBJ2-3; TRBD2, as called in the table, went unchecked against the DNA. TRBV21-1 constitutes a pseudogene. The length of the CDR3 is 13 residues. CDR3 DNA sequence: TGTGCCAGCAGCAAAGAAGACTCAGATACGCAGTATTTT. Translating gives CASSKEDSDTQYF.

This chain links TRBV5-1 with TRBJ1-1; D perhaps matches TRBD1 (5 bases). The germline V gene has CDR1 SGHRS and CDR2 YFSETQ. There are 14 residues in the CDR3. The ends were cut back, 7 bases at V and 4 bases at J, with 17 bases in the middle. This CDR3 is CASWGREGGTEAFF. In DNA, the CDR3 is TGCGCCAGCTGGGGCCGGGAAGGAGGCACTGAAGCTTTCTTT.

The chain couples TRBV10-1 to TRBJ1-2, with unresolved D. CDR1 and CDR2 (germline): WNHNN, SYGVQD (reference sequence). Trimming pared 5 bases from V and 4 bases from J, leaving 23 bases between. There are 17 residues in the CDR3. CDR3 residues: CASSRIRKTRKTYGYTF. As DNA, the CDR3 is TGCGCCAGCAGTCGTATCAGAAAGACGCGAAAGACCTATGGCTACACCTTC.

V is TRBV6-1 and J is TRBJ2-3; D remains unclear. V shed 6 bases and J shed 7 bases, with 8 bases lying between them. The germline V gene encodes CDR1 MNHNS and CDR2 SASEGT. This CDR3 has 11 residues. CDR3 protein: CASSNPYTQYF. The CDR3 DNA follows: TGTGCCAGCAGCAATCCGTATACGCAGTATTTT.

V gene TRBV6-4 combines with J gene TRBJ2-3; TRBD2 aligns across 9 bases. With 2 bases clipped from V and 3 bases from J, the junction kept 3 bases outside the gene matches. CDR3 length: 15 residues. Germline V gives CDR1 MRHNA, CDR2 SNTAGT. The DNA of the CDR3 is TGTGCCAGCAGTGACGGTAGCGGGGGAACAGATACGCAGTATTTT. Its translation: CASSDGSGGTDTQYF.

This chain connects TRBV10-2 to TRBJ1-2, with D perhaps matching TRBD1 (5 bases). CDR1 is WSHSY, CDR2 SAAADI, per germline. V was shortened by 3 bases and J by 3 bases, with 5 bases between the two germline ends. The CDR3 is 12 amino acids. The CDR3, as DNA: TGCGCCAGCAGTGACAGGGACTATGGCTACACCTTC. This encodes CASSDRDYGYTF.

The CDR3 DNA reads as TGCGCCAGCAGCCAAGATGTACGGCCAGACTATGGCTACACCTTC. Its translation is CASSQDVRPDYGYTF. The chain carries TRBV4-1 and TRBJ1-2, with no clear D. The CDR3 is 15 residues long. Trimming removed 0 bases from V and 3 bases from J, with 11 bases in between. CDR1 and CDR2 (germline): MGHRA, YSYEKL.

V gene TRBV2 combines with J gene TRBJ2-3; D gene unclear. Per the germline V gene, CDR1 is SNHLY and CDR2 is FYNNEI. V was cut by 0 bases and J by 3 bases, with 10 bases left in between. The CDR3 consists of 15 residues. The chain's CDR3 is CASSEARYSTDTQYF. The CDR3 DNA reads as TGTGCCAGCAGTGAAGCGCGGTACTCGACAGATACGCAGTATTTT.

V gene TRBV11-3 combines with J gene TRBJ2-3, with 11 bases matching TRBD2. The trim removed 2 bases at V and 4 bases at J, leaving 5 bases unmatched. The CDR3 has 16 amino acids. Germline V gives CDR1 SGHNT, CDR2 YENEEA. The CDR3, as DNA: TGTGCCAGCAGCTTAAGGCTAGCGGGGGGCTCAGATACGCAGTATTTT. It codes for CASSLRLAGGSDTQYF.

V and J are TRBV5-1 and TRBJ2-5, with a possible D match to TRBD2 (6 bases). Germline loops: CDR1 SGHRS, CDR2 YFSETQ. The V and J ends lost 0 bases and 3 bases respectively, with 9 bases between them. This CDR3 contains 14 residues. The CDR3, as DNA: TGCGCCAGCAGCTTGGGCGGGGCTGAAGAGACCCAGTACTTC. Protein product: CASSLGGAEETQYF.

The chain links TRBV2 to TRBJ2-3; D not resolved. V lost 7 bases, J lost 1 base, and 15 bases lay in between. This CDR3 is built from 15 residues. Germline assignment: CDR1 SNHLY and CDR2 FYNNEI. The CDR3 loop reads CASTTQARGTDTQYF. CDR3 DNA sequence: TGTGCCAGCACCACCCAGGCTAGAGGCACAGATACGCAGTATTTT.

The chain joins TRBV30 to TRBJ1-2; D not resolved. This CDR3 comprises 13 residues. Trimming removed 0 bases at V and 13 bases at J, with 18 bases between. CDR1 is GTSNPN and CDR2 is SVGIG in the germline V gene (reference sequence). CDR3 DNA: TGTGCCTGGAGTGTCGAGGGATTGGGTATCATCACCTTC. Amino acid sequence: CAWSVEGLGIITF.

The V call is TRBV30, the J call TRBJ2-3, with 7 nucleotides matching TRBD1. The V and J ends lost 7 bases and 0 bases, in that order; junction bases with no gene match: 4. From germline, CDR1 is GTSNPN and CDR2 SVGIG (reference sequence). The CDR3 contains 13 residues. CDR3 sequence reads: CASGQQSTDTQYF. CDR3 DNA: TGTGCCTCGGGACAGCAGAGCACAGATACGCAGTATTTT.

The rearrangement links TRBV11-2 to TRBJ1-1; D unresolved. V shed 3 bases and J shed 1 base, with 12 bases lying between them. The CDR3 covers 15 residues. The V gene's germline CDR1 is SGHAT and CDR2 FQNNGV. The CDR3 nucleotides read TGTGCCAGCAGCTTTGGTACCGTGGGGAACACTGAAGCTTTCTTT. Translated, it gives CASSFGTVGNTEAFF.

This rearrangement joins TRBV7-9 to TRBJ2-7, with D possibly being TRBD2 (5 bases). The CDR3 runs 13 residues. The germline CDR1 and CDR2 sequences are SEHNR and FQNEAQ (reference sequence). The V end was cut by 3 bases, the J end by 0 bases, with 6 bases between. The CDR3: CASSFGLSYEQYF. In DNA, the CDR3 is TGTGCCAGCAGCTTCGGACTCTCCTACGAGCAGTACTTC.

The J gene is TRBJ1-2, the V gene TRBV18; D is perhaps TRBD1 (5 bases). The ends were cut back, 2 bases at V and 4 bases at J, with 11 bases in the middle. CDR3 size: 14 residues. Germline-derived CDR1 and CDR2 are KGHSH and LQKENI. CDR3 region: CASSPEGISYGYTF. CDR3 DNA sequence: TGTGCCAGCTCACCAGAGGGGATCTCCTATGGCTACACCTTC.

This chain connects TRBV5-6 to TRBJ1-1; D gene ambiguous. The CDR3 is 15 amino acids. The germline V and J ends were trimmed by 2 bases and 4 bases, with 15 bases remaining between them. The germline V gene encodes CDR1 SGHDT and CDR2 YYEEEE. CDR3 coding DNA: TGTGCCAGCAGCTTAAAATTCTGGAGGGCCACTGAAGCTTTCTTT. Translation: CASSLKFWRATEAFF.

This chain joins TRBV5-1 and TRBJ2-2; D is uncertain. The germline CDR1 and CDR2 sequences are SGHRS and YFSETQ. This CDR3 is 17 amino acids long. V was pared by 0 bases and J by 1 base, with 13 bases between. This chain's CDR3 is CASSLVALDVNTGELFF. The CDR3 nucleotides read TGCGCCAGCAGCTTGGTTGCCCTTGATGTGAACACCGGGGAGCTGTTTTTT.

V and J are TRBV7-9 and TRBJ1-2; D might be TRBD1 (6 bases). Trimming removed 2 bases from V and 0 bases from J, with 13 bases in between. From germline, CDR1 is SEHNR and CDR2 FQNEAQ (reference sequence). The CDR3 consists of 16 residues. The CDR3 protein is CASSLTKTGPNYGYTF. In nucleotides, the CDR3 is TGTGCCAGCAGCTTAACTAAGACAGGCCCTAACTATGGCTACACCTTC.

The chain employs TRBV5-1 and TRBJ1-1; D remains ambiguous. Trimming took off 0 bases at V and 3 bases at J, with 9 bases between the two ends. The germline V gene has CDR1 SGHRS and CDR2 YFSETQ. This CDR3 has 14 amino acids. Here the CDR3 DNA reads TGCGCCAGCAGCTTGGATGGCAGATACACTGAAGCTTTCTTT. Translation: CASSLDGRYTEAFF.

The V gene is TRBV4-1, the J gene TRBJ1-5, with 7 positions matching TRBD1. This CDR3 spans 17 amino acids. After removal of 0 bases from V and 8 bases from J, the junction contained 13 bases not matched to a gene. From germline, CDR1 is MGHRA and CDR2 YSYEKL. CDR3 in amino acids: CASSQEDLRQGGKPQHF. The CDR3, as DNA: TGCGCCAGCAGCCAAGAAGATTTGAGGCAGGGGGGTAAGCCCCAGCATTTT.

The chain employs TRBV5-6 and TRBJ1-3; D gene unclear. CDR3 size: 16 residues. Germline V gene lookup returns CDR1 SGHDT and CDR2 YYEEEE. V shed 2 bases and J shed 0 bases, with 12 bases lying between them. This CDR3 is CASSLRTATSGNTIYF. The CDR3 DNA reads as TGTGCCAGCAGCTTAAGGACGGCGACCTCTGGAAACACCATATATTTT.

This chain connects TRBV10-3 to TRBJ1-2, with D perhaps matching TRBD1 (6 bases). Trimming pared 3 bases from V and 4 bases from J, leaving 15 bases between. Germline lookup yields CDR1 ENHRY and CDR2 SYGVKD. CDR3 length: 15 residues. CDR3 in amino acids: CAISDGGRAGYGYTF. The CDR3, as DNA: TGTGCCATCAGTGACGGGGGCAGGGCTGGCTATGGCTACACCTTC.